This TCR beta chain was identified during a study of response to subunit inactivated influenza vaccine. TCRdb re-called the RT-PCR reads through MiXCR, storing one row per CDR3 protein. The profile shows more than 700,000 distinct CDR3 sequences, 20% to 25% of them singletons. CDR1 and CDR2 (germline): SGHNT, YENEEA. There are 16 residues in the CDR3. V was cut by 3 bases and J by 0 bases, with 12 bases left in between. This TCR derives from a man over 45 who received an inactivated influenza vaccine. The rearrangement uses TRBV11-3 and TRBJ2-1; D assignment may be TRBD1 or TRBD2 (5 bases each). Sample: PBMCs from blood, taken approximately 5 days after vaccination. As DNA, the CDR3 is TGTGCCAGCAGCTTGGGGGTTACTAGCTCCTACAATGAGCAGTTCTTC. Its translation is CASSLGVTSSYNEQFF.